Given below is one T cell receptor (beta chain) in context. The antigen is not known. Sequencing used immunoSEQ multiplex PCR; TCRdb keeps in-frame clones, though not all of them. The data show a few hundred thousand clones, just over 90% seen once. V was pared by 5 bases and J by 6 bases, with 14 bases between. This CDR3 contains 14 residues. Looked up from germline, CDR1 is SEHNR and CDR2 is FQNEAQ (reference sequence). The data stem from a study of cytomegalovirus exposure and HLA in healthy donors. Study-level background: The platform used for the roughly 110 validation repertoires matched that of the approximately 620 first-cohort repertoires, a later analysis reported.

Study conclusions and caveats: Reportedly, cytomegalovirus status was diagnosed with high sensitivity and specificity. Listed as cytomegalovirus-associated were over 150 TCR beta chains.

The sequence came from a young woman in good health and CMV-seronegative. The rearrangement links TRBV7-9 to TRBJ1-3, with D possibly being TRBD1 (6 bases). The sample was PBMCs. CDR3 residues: CASSPQPGANTIYF. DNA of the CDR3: TGTGCCAGCAGCCCCCAACCAGGGGCAAACACCATATATTTT.